These 24 T cell receptor beta chains originate from one sample sequenced in a study of graft-versus-host responses after intestinal transplantation. Here immunoSEQ multiplex PCR was the method, and the copy in TCRdb shows in-frame clones only, minus some. The sample has approximately 80,000 clones, 70% to 90% seen once. Antigens of these TCRs are unknown. The sample here was unstimulated CD4+ T cells sorted from spleen or lymph node cells, taken before intestinal transplant. The receptors derive from a human donor who received an intestinal transplant.

The chain joins TRBV11-2 to TRBJ2-7; possibly TRBD2 for D (5 bases). The CDR3 has 15 residues. Germline V gene lookup returns CDR1 SGHAT and CDR2 FQNNGV. Deletions cut 6 bases from V and 2 bases from J, with 17 bases between. CDR3 protein: CASRHPGIKPYEQYF. The CDR3, as DNA: TGTGCCAGCAGGCACCCCGGGATAAAGCCCTACGAGCAGTACTTC.

This rearrangement joins TRBV6-5 to TRBJ1-1; TRBD1 might be the D (5 bases). Per the germline V gene, CDR1 is MNHEY and CDR2 is SVGAGI. Trimming cost V 8 bases and J 9 bases, with 13 bases left between them. There are 11 residues in the CDR3. The CDR3 nucleotides are TGTGCCAGCGGACATACAGGAAAAGCTTTCTTT. Its protein product is CASGHTGKAFF.

This chain links TRBV23-1 with TRBJ1-5, with TRBD1 matching over 7 bases. TRBV23-1 is annotated as an ORF whose role is uncertain. V gave up 0 bases and J gave up 0 bases; unmatched junction bases: 14. There are 20 residues in the CDR3. Here the CDR3 DNA reads TGCGCCAGCAGTCAATCTCCTCCGGGACAGCCCCGCTATAGCAATCAGCCCCAGCATTTT. This sequence encodes CASSQSPPGQPRYSNQPQHF.

This rearrangement joins TRBV5-6 to TRBJ2-7; 11 bases are shared with TRBD2. V shed 4 bases, J shed 5 bases, and the junction held 8 bases outside the gene matches. The CDR3 loop spans 15 amino acids. Germline V gene lookup returns CDR1 SGHDT and CDR2 YYEEEE. The CDR3 region is CASSPSGGTIHEQYF. In nucleotides, the CDR3 is TGTGCCAGCAGCCCTAGCGGGGGGACAATTCACGAGCAGTACTTC. The complete variable domain, with remaining parts taken from reference TRBV5-6 and TRBJ2-7, reads DAGVTQSPTHLIKTRGQQVTLRCSPKSGHDTVSWYQQALGQGPQFIFQYYEEEERQRGNFPDRFSGHQFPNYSSELNVNALLLGDSALYLCASSPSGGTIHEQYFGPGTRLTVT.

The chain uses TRBV9 and TRBJ1-2, with 12 bases identical to TRBD1. CDR3 length: 16 residues. The germline CDR1 and CDR2 sequences are SGDLS and YYNGEE. V was clipped by 4 bases and J by 3 bases; unmatched bases: 7. DNA for the CDR3: TGTGCCAGCAGCCCGGGGACAGGGGGCGCCTACTATGGCTACACCTTC. Amino acid sequence: CASSPGTGGAYYGYTF. The whole variable domain, remainder taken from reference TRBV9 and TRBJ1-2, is DSGVTQTPKHLITATGQRVTLRCSPRSGDLSVYWYQQSLDQGLQFLIQYYNGEERAKGNILERFSAQQFPDLHSELNLSSLELGDSALYFCASSPGTGGAYYGYTFGSGTRLTVV.

The chain links TRBV4-1 to TRBJ2-1; TRBD1 might be the D (5 bases). The ends were cut back, 5 bases at V and 10 bases at J, with 12 bases in the middle. The CDR3 has 12 residues. Germline values: CDR1 MGHRA, CDR2 YSYEKL. The CDR3 nucleotides are TGCGCCAGCAGCGGAAGGGGTGGGGAGCAGTTCTTC. Protein sequence: CASSGRGGEQFF.

V is TRBV30 and J is TRBJ2-2; the D gene is possibly TRBD2 (6 bases). Germline lookup yields CDR1 GTSNPN and CDR2 SVGIG (reference sequence). The V and J ends lost 0 bases and 6 bases respectively, with 11 bases between them. The length of the CDR3 is 14 residues. The CDR3 DNA follows: TGTGCCTGGAGTGTACTTCCGGGGGCCGGGGAGCTGTTTTTT. Translating it yields CAWSVLPGAGELFF.

The chain uses TRBV30 and TRBJ2-7; 10 bases align to TRBD1. The CDR3 has 13 residues. Per germline, CDR1 GTSNPN and CDR2 SVGIG (reference sequence). V shed 2 bases and J 4 bases; nucleotides not matched to a gene: 2. The chain's CDR3 is CAWSRDRGYEQYF. The CDR3 nucleotides read TGTGCCTGGAGTCGGGACAGGGGTTACGAGCAGTACTTC. Variable domain in full (rest from reference TRBV30 and TRBJ2-7): SQTIHQWPATLVQPVGSPLSLECTVEGTSNPNLYWYRQAAGRGLQLLFYSVGIGQISSEVPQNLSASRPQDRQFILSSKKLLLSDSGFYLCAWSRDRGYEQYFGPGTRLTVT.

This clone is a singleton in its sample. The rearrangement links TRBV11-2 to TRBJ2-3; 9 nucleotides agree with TRBD1. V lost 3 bases to trimming and J lost 3 bases; unmatched junction nucleotides: 10. The CDR3 sequence is 17 residues long. CDR1 is SGHAT and CDR2 is FQNNGV in the germline V gene. CDR3 sequence (DNA): TGTGCCAGCAGCTTTCAGAGGTTAGGACAGGGGACAGATACGCAGTATTTT. Translation gives CASSFQRLGQGTDTQYF.

This chain connects TRBV6-1 to TRBJ2-7; weak D call: TRBD1 (6 bases). CDR1 is MNHNS and CDR2 is SASEGT in the germline V gene. The CDR3 totals 16 residues. V was cut by 0 bases and J by 1 base, with 13 bases left in between. CDR3: CASSEAGRGESYEQYF. DNA for the CDR3: TGTGCCAGCAGTGAAGCGGGCAGGGGAGAGTCCTACGAGCAGTACTTC.

J is TRBJ2-7 and V is TRBV10-3; 7 nucleotides match TRBD1. Per germline, CDR1 ENHRY and CDR2 SYGVKD. This CDR3 is 15 amino acids long. J gave up 0 bases and V 6 bases, and 8 bases lay outside the gene matches. The CDR3 reads CAISSGQASSYEQYF. The CDR3 DNA is TGTGCCATCAGCTCCGGACAGGCAAGCTCCTACGAGCAGTACTTC.

CDR3 in amino acids: CASSFASGMVGELFF. In DNA form, the CDR3 reads TGTGCCAGCAGCTTCGCTAGCGGGATGGTCGGGGAGCTGTTTTTT. The chain couples TRBV7-9 to TRBJ2-2; 9 bases line up with TRBD2. The length of the CDR3 is 15 residues. J was trimmed by 7 bases and V by 3 bases; bases with no gene match: 6. CDR1 and CDR2 (germline): SEHNR, FQNEAQ (reference sequence). The whole variable domain, remainder taken from reference TRBV7-9 and TRBJ2-2, is DTGVSQNPRHKITKRGQNVTFRCDPISEHNRLYWYRQTLGQGPEFLTYFQNEAQLEKSRLLSDRFSAERPKGSFSTLEIQRTEQGDSAMYLCASSFASGMVGELFFGEGSRLTVL.

V and J are TRBV30 and TRBJ1-2; a weak D match, TRBD1 (6 bases). Looked up from germline, CDR1 is GTSNPN and CDR2 is SVGIG (reference sequence). V lost 4 bases and J 0 bases, leaving 15 bases between the germline ends. There are 15 residues in the CDR3. The CDR3 DNA reads as TGTGCCTGGATTACTAGAGGGGGATCTAACTATGGCTACACCTTC. Encoded protein: CAWITRGGSNYGYTF.

This clone was counted between two and nine times. The chain combines TRBV19 with TRBJ2-3, with a possible D match to TRBD1 (6 bases). Germline CDR1 reads LNHDA; CDR2 reads SQIVND (reference sequence). CDR3 length equals 15 residues. The ends were cut back, 5 bases at V and 0 bases at J, with 12 bases in the middle. Here the CDR3 reads CASSARDISTDTQYF. The CDR3 nucleotides read TGTGCCAGTAGTGCCCGGGACATAAGCACAGATACGCAGTATTTT.

V gene TRBV6-5 combines with J gene TRBJ1-2, with 7 nucleotides matching TRBD1. Trimming removed 8 bases from V and 1 base from J; junction bases left unmatched: 4. The CDR3 is 13 residues long. CDR1 and CDR2 from the germline V gene are MNHEY and SVGAGI. The CDR3 DNA follows: TGTGCCAGCGGGAACAGGGGTAACTATGGCTACACCTTC. This codes for CASGNRGNYGYTF.

The rearrangement uses TRBV11-1 and TRBJ2-7; a possible D gene is TRBD1 (6 bases). V dropped 5 bases and J dropped 1 base, with 12 bases sitting between them. The V gene's germline CDR1 is SGHAT and CDR2 FQDESV (reference sequence). The CDR3 sequence is 14 residues long. In DNA form, the CDR3 reads TGTGCCAGCAGCCCGAGGGGGTGGTCCTACGAGCAGTACTTC. It translates to CASSPRGWSYEQYF. Supplemented by reference TRBV11-1 and TRBJ2-7, the full variable domain reads EAEVAQSPRYKITEKSQAVAFWCDPISGHATLYWYRQILGQGPELLVQFQDESVVDDSQLPKDRFSAERLKGVDSTLKIQPAELGDSAMYLCASSPRGWSYEQYFGPGTRLTVT.

The CDR3 loop is CASSPSGIGHRAGEQYF. CDR3 nucleotides: TGTGCCAGCAGCCCCAGCGGGATCGGGCACCGAGCAGGGGAGCAGTACTTC. The chain has TRBV9 and TRBJ2-7; 7 bases map to TRBD2. Germline CDR1 SGDLS, CDR2 YYNGEE. The length of the CDR3 is 17 residues. The J segment lost 7 bases and the V segment lost 4 bases, leaving 20 bases of the junction unmatched.

J is TRBJ1-5 and V is TRBV6-5; perhaps TRBD1 as D (5 bases). The CDR3 covers 15 residues. The germline CDR1 and CDR2 sequences are MNHEY and SVGAGI. V gave up 6 bases and J gave up 2 bases, with 14 bases separating them. CDR3 loop: CASRPLAGRNQPQHF. As DNA, the CDR3 is TGTGCCAGCAGGCCCTTGGCAGGGCGCAATCAGCCCCAGCATTTT.

The chain is built from TRBV6-1 and TRBJ1-6, with D possibly being TRBD1 (5 bases). This CDR3 contains 15 residues. Germline values: CDR1 MNHNS, CDR2 SASEGT. V was trimmed by 5 bases and J by 7 bases, leaving 15 bases between them. CDR3: CASSFNTGGNSPLHF. CDR3 nucleotides: TGTGCCAGCAGTTTCAACACCGGGGGAAATTCACCCCTCCACTTT.

Only one count was recorded for this clone. CDR3 in DNA: TGCGCCAGCAGCTCCGTCGGGGTCCGAATGAACACTGAAGCTTTCTTT. Residues: CASSSVGVRMNTEAFF. The chain joins TRBV5-1 to TRBJ1-1; D not resolved. This CDR3 spans 16 amino acids. Germline V gene sequence: CDR1 SGHRS, CDR2 YFSETQ. V gave up 3 bases and J gave up 0 bases, with 15 bases separating them.

V is TRBV2 and J is TRBJ2-5; 11 nucleotides match TRBD2. The germline V gene has CDR1 SNHLY and CDR2 FYNNEI. This CDR3 contains 17 residues. V shed 2 bases and J 4 bases; nucleotides not matched to a gene: 9. CDR3 DNA sequence: TGTGCCAGCAGTGAAAACGTAGCGGGGGGGCTAATAGAGACCCAGTACTTC. Translated, it gives CASSENVAGGLIETQYF.

The chain recombines TRBV5-1 with TRBJ1-5; 8 bases fit TRBD1. Losses at the gene ends were 4 bases for V and 4 bases for J; bases not matched to a gene: 7. Germline values: CDR1 SGHRS, CDR2 YFSETQ. There are 15 residues in the CDR3. The CDR3 region has the DNA TGCGCCAGCAGCCCGACAGGGGCAATTAATCAGCCCCAGCATTTT. It is translated as CASSPTGAINQPQHF.

The DNA of the CDR3 is TGTGCCAGCAGTTTTGGGACTAGCGGGGGGGCCTACGAGCAGTACTTC. Its protein is CASSFGTSGGAYEQYF. This chain links TRBV5-4 with TRBJ2-7; 16 bases fit TRBD2. The CDR3 totals 16 residues. Germline CDR1 is SGHNT and CDR2 is YYREEE (reference sequence). Trimming at V came to 5 bases and at J to 2 bases, leaving 4 bases not matched to a gene.

V usage is TRBV4-1 and J usage is TRBJ1-1, with 7 nucleotides matching TRBD1. This CDR3 has 17 residues. Germline CDR1 MGHRA, CDR2 YSYEKL. V lost 4 bases, J lost 1 base, and 12 bases stayed unmatched. CDR3 nucleotide sequence: TGCGCCAGCAGCCTAGGGACAGAGACTCTCCGGAACACTGAAGCTTTCTTT. Translation: CASSLGTETLRNTEAFF.